Included here is one T cell receptor (beta chain) sequence, with context. Its target is not known. The protocol was immunoSEQ multiplex PCR, while the TCRdb copy is restricted to in-frame clones and leaves out a portion. The sample lists more than 2 million clones; just over 90% were seen once. The naive CD8 subset, CD45RO-negative cells positively selected for CCR7, excluded terminally differentiated effector memory CD45RA+ cells. V shed 6 bases, J shed 6 bases, and the junction held 11 bases outside the gene matches. CDR1 and CDR2 from the germline V gene are LNHDA and SQIVND (reference sequence). CDR3 length: 16 residues. The sample comes from a study of shared clonotypes between healthy human individuals. Turning to the study itself: CD4 naive and CD4 memory each took three plates per donor, while CD8 naive took two and CD8 memory one.

Study-level results: Approximately 5% of naive CD4 clonotypes were shared across four donors. Generation probability values for non-shared clonotypes were lower than those for clonotypes shared by all four donors.

Sequences were obtained from naive CD8+ T cells from PBMCs. The J gene is TRBJ2-1, the V gene TRBV19; 10 bases are a match to TRBD2. The TCR sequence derives from a man aged 18 to 30 in good health. Some clones in this sample may be carry-over from other donors' samples. CDR3 in DNA: TGTGCCAGTAGCCCCGTAGCGGGAGGCATTGGCAATGAGCAGTTCTTC. This translates into CASSPVAGGIGNEQFF.